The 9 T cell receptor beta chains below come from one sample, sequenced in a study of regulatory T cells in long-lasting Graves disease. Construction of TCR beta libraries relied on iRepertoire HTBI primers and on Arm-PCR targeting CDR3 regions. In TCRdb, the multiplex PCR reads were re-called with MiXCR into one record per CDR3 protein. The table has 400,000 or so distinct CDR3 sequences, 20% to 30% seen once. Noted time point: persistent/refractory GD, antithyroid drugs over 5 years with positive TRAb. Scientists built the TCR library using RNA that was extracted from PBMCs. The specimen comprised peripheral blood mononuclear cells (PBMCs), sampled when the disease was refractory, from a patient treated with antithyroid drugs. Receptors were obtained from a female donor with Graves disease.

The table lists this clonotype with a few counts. The CDR3 DNA follows: TGTGCCAGCAGTGACTTCGGCACCGGGGAGCTGTTTTTT. It codes for CASSDFGTGELFF. The gene calls are TRBV6-4 and TRBJ2-2; D remains unclear. Between the trimmed V and J ends, which lost 1 base and 4 bases, there was a span of 4 bases. Germline V gives CDR1 MRHNA, CDR2 SNTAGT. The CDR3 has 13 residues.

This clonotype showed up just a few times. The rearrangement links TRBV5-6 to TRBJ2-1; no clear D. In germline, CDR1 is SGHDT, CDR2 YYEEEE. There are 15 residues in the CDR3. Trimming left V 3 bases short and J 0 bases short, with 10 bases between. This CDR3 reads CASSSPMSSYNEQFF. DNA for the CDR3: TGTGCCAGCAGCTCCCCGATGAGCTCCTACAATGAGCAGTTCTTC.

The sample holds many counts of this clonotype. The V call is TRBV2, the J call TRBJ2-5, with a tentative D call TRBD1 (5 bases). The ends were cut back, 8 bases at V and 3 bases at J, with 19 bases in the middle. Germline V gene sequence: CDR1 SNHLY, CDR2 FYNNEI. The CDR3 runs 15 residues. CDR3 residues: CASRWELQTEETQYF. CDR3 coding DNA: TGTGCCAGCCGCTGGGAATTACAGACAGAAGAGACCCAGTACTTC.

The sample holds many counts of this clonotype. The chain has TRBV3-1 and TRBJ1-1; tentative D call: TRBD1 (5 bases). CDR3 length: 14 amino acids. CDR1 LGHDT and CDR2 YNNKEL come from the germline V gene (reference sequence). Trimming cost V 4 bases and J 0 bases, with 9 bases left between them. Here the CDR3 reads CASSRGHLNTEAFF. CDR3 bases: TGTGCCAGCAGCCGCGGACACTTGAACACTGAAGCTTTCTTT.

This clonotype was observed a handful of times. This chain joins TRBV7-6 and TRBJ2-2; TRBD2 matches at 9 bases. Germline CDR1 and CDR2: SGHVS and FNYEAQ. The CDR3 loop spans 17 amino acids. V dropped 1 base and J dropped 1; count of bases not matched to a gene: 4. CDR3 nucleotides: TGTGCCAGCAGCTTAGGACTAGCGGAGATGAACACCGGGGAGCTGTTTTTT. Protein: CASSLGLAEMNTGELFF.

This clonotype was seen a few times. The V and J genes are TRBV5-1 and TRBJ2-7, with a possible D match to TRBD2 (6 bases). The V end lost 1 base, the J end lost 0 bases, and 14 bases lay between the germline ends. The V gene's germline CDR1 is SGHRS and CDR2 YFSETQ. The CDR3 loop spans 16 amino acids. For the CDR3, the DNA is TGCGCCAGCAGCTTGATATCTAGCGCTTACTCCTACGAGCAGTACTTC. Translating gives CASSLISSAYSYEQYF.

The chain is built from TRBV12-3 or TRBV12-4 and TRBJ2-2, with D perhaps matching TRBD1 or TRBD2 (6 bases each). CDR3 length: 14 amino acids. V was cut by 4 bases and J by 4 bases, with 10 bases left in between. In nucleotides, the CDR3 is TGTGCCAGCAGTTGGGGGGCGGGCACCGGGGAGCTGTTTTTT. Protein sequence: CASSWGAGTGELFF.

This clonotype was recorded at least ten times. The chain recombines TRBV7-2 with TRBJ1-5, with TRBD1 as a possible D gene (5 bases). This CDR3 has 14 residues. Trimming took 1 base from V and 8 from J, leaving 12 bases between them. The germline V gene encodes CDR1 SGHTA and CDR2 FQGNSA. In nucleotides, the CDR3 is TGTGCCAGCAGCTTAGAGCAGGGTGCAAAGCCCCAGCATTTT. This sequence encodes CASSLEQGAKPQHF. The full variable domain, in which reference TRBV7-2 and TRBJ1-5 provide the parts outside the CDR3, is GAGVSQSPSNKVTEKGKDVELRCDPISGHTALYWYRQSLGQGLEFLIYFQGNSAPDKSGLPSDRFSAERTGGSVSTLTIQRTQQEDSAVYLCASSLEQGAKPQHFGDGTRLSIL.

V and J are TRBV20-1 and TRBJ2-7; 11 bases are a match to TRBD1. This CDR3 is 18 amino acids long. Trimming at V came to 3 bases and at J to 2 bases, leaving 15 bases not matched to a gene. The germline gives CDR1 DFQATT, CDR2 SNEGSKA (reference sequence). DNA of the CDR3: TGCAGTGCTAGCAACCCGGGACAGGGGGATAAACGACCCTACGAGCAGTACTTC. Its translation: CSASNPGQGDKRPYEQYF.